These 14 T cell receptor beta chains share one sample of origin, sequenced in a study of T cell responses to AZD1222 COVID-19 vaccine. Assay: immunoSEQ multiplex PCR; the TCRdb copy retains only in-frame clones and omits some. The sample has roughly 150,000 clones; 85% to 90% are singletons. The material was peripheral blood, obtained 28 days after the second AZD1222 dose. These receptors came from an adult who received the AZD1222 COVID-19 vaccine.

The genes are TRBV11-2 and TRBJ2-7; TRBD2 agrees at 8 bases. The length of the CDR3 is 13 residues. The ends lost 6 bases at V and 6 bases at J; junction bases unmatched: 7. Germline CDR1 and CDR2: SGHAT and FQNNGV. The CDR3 DNA follows: TGTGCCAGCAGTCCCGGACTAGCAAGCGAGCAGTACTTC. It translates to CASSPGLASEQYF.

The chain has TRBV6-2 or TRBV6-3 and TRBJ2-5; 14 nucleotides align to TRBD2. Per the germline V gene, CDR1 is MNHEY and CDR2 is SVGEGT. V lost 8 bases and J lost 1; bases outside the gene matches: 15. The CDR3 totals 19 residues. CDR3 region: CASGLGLAGASPVQETQYF. DNA for the CDR3: TGTGCCAGCGGTTTGGGACTAGCGGGAGCAAGTCCGGTCCAAGAGACCCAGTACTTC.

The CDR3 reads CASSPSHQLSYEQYF. CDR3 DNA sequence: TGTGCCAGCTCCCCTTCCCACCAACTCTCCTACGAGCAGTACTTC. V and J are TRBV18 and TRBJ2-7; no reliable D call. This CDR3 contains 15 residues. Germline lookup yields CDR1 KGHSH and CDR2 LQKENI. V dropped 6 bases and J dropped 0 bases, with 15 bases sitting between them.

V gene TRBV7-3 combines with J gene TRBJ2-3, with no clear D. This CDR3 comprises 13 residues. The V end lost 5 bases, the J end lost 6 bases, and 12 bases lay between the germline ends. The germline V gene has CDR1 SGHTA and CDR2 FQGTGA. The CDR3 reads CASSVGPRDTQYF. The CDR3 DNA is TGTGCCAGCAGCGTCGGGCCTCGCGATACGCAGTATTTT.

This sequence joins TRBV3-1 (or the pseudogene TRBV3-2) and TRBJ1-3; D not certain. Germline-derived CDR1 and CDR2 are LGHDT and YNNKEL (reference sequence). The CDR3 has 16 amino acids. V lost 4 bases and J lost 1, with 14 bases in between. The CDR3 spells CASSRSGWDSGNTIYF. The CDR3 bases are TGTGCCAGCAGCCGGTCGGGTTGGGATTCTGGAAACACCATATATTTT.

The chain recombines TRBV7-3 with TRBJ2-3; D is ambiguous. The V gene lost 5 bases and the J gene lost 2 bases, with 8 bases spanning the gap. This CDR3 comprises 13 residues. Germline lookup yields CDR1 SGHTA and CDR2 FQGTGA. CDR3 DNA sequence: TGTGCCAGCAGCCTGTCTACCACAGATACGCAGTATTTT. Its protein product is CASSLSTTDTQYF.

This chain joins TRBV6-5 and TRBJ2-7, with D perhaps TRBD2 (7 bases). Per the germline V gene, CDR1 is MNHEY and CDR2 is SVGAGI. Trimming stripped 2 bases from V and 5 bases from J, with 16 bases between. The CDR3 totals 15 residues. CDR3 region: CASSYKGEGVDEQYF. CDR3 nucleotides: TGTGCCAGCAGTTACAAGGGGGAGGGGGTCGACGAGCAGTACTTC.

This clone was observed a handful of times. J is TRBJ2-2 and V is TRBV6-5, with 9 bases lining up with TRBD2. CDR1 MNHEY and CDR2 SVGAGI come from the germline V gene. V trimming: 7 bases; J trimming: 4 bases; junction bases outside the gene matches: 7. The CDR3 loop spans 15 amino acids. The CDR3 protein is CASTQGAGGTGELFF. The CDR3 DNA follows: TGTGCCAGCACCCAAGGAGCGGGAGGCACCGGGGAGCTGTTTTTT.

The CDR3 loop is CASSVTSGGTNTGELFF. CDR3 nucleotides: TGCGCCAGCAGCGTTACTAGCGGGGGGACGAACACCGGGGAGCTGTTTTTT. The rearrangement joins TRBV5-1 to TRBJ2-2; TRBD2 aligns across 12 bases. This CDR3 spans 17 amino acids. V was pared by 4 bases and J by 0 bases, with 4 bases of the junction left unmatched. Per the germline V gene, CDR1 is SGHRS and CDR2 is YFSETQ.

The V gene is TRBV5-1, the J gene TRBJ1-2; D gene ambiguous. Germline CDR1 reads SGHRS; CDR2 reads YFSETQ. Trimming shortened V by 0 bases and J by 4 bases, and 10 bases separated the two germline ends. The CDR3 has 14 amino acids. CDR3 DNA sequence: TGCGCCAGCAGCTTGGACCGCAGCCTCTATGGCTACACCTTC. It codes for CASSLDRSLYGYTF.

The V gene is TRBV27, the J gene TRBJ1-5; D is undetermined. V was trimmed by 6 bases and J by 2 bases, leaving 11 bases between them. The CDR3 runs to 14 residues. CDR1 is MNHEY and CDR2 is SMNVEV in the germline V gene (reference sequence). The CDR3 DNA follows: TGTGCCAGCAGGAAGACCAGCGGCAATCAGCCCCAGCATTTT. The encoded protein is CASRKTSGNQPQHF.

The chain is built from TRBV7-9 and TRBJ1-2; 7 bases match TRBD1. With V trimmed by 1 base and J by 0 bases, 2 bases remained unmatched. Germline CDR1 reads SEHNR; CDR2 reads FQNEAQ (reference sequence). The CDR3 sequence is 15 residues long. The CDR3, as DNA: TGTGCCAGCAGCTTAGAAACAGGGGCTAACTATGGCTACACCTTC. Translating gives CASSLETGANYGYTF.

This rearrangement joins TRBV19 to TRBJ2-5; either TRBD1 or TRBD2 may fit D (6 bases each). CDR1 and CDR2 (germline): LNHDA, SQIVND (reference sequence). Deletions cut 4 bases from V and 5 bases from J, with 20 bases between. The CDR3 has 16 amino acids. The CDR3 sequence is CASSTGGGGIGETQYF. CDR3 nucleotides: TGTGCCAGTAGTACCGGTGGAGGGGGGATAGGGGAGACCCAGTACTTC.

This rearrangement joins TRBV5-1 to TRBJ2-2; TRBD2 agrees at 7 bases. CDR3 size: 15 residues. CDR1 and CDR2 (germline): SGHRS, YFSETQ. Unmatched junction bases numbered 2, after V lost 2 bases and J lost 1 base. In DNA form, the CDR3 reads TGCGCCAGCAGCTTAAGCGGGATGAACACCGGGGAGCTGTTTTTT. It codes for CASSLSGMNTGELFF.